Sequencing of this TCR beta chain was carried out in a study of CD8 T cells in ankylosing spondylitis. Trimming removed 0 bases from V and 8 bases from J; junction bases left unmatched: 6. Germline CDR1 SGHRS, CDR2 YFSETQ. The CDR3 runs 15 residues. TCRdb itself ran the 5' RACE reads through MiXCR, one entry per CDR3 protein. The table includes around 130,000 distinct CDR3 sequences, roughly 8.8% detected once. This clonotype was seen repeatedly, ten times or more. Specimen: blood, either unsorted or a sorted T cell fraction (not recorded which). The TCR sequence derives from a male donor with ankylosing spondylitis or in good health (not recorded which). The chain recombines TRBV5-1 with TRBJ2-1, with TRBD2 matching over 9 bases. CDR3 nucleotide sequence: TGCGCCAGCAGCTTGGAAGCGGGAGGCCAGTATGAGCAGTTCTTC. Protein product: CASSLEAGGQYEQFF.